A single sample is the source of the 19 T cell receptor beta chains below, sequenced in a study of blood T cell repertoires in COVID-19. Clones were read by immunoSEQ multiplex PCR, and TCRdb kept only the in-frame ones, dropping some. In the table there are about 220,000 clones, roughly four fifths of which are singletons. Sequencing was carried out using peripheral blood. The source of these receptors is a woman aged 30 to 39 who had recovered from COVID-19.

The gene calls are TRBV5-1 and TRBJ2-7; weak D call: TRBD2 (5 bases). Germline assignment: CDR1 SGHRS and CDR2 YFSETQ. Trimming pared 1 base from V and 2 bases from J, leaving 10 bases between. CDR3 size: 14 residues. CDR3 loop: CASSLLPGTYEQYF. Here the CDR3 DNA reads TGCGCCAGCAGCTTGTTACCGGGGACCTACGAGCAGTACTTC.

The chain recombines TRBV5-6 with TRBJ1-6, with D possibly being TRBD1 (6 bases). Germline loops: CDR1 SGHDT, CDR2 YYEEEE. The CDR3 loop spans 14 amino acids. V was pared by 1 base and J by 9 bases, with 11 bases between. CDR3 loop: CASSLIQGSSPLHF. CDR3 nucleotides: TGTGCCAGCAGCTTGATCCAGGGGAGTTCACCCCTCCACTTT.

The V call is TRBV3-1 (or the pseudogene TRBV3-2), the J call TRBJ2-1; TRBD2 matches at 11 bases. The CDR3 length is 15 residues. V was clipped by 6 bases and J by 4 bases; unmatched bases: 5. Germline V gives CDR1 LGHDT, CDR2 YNNKEL (reference sequence). CDR3 nucleotide sequence: TGTGCCAGCAGTACCGGGACTAGCGGATACAATGAGCAGTTCTTC. Translation gives CASSTGTSGYNEQFF.

The rearrangement joins TRBV6-1 to TRBJ2-3; 12 nucleotides line up with TRBD2. This CDR3 comprises 15 residues. In germline, CDR1 is MNHNS, CDR2 SASEGT. V lost 3 bases and J lost 5; bases outside the gene matches: 3. This chain's CDR3 is CASSEGLAGGDTQYF. Here the CDR3 DNA reads TGTGCCAGCAGTGAGGGACTAGCGGGTGGAGATACGCAGTATTTT.

The rearrangement uses TRBV18 and TRBJ2-7; D is perhaps TRBD2 (5 bases). V was clipped by 6 bases and J by 9 bases, with 15 bases between them. Germline V lookup: CDR1 KGHSH, CDR2 LQKENI. The CDR3 runs to 12 residues. CDR3 DNA sequence: TGTGCCAGCTCGTTACTAGGAGAAGGGCAGTACTTC. This translates into CASSLLGEGQYF.

The rearrangement joins TRBV7-6 to TRBJ1-5; 8 bases match TRBD1. V lost 6 bases and J lost 0; bases outside the gene matches: 10. The CDR3 covers 17 residues. The V gene's germline CDR1 is SGHVS and CDR2 FNYEAQ. The CDR3 DNA reads TGTGCCAGCAGGTCGCGGACAGGGCGATATAGCAATCAGCCCCAGCATTTT. This gives the protein CASRSRTGRYSNQPQHF.

The chain is built from TRBV5-1 and TRBJ2-5; 14 nucleotides agree with TRBD2. The CDR3 length is 17 residues. V was pared by 3 bases and J by 5 bases, with 9 bases of the junction left unmatched. The V gene's germline CDR1 is SGHRS and CDR2 YFSETQ. The CDR3 coding sequence is TGCGCCAGCAGCTGGGGGACTAGCGGGAGTTCAGAGGAGACCCAGTACTTC. Translation gives CASSWGTSGSSEETQYF.

The V gene is TRBV6-1, the J gene TRBJ1-1; tentative D call: TRBD1 (5 bases). The CDR3 sequence is 11 residues long. The V and J ends lost 2 bases and 11 bases respectively, with 9 bases between them. Germline V gives CDR1 MNHNS, CDR2 SASEGT. CDR3 region: CASSEWGGAFF. The DNA for the CDR3 is TGTGCCAGCAGTGAATGGGGGGGTGCTTTCTTT.

The chain has TRBV15 and TRBJ2-2; 9 bases agree with TRBD1. Germline-derived CDR1 and CDR2 are LNHNV and YYDKDF (reference sequence). V dropped 1 base and J dropped 1; count of bases not matched to a gene: 1. The CDR3 has 16 residues. CDR3 coding DNA: TGTGCCACCAGCAGAGGGGGACAGGGGAACACCGGGGAGCTGTTTTTT. Translating it yields CATSRGGQGNTGELFF.

The chain uses TRBV21-1 and TRBJ2-1; the table names TRBD2, a call not compared with the DNA. TRBV21-1 is classified as a pseudogene. The CDR3 runs 16 residues. The CDR3 reads CASSLFRLALYNEQFF. The CDR3 region has the DNA TGTGCCAGCAGCCTCTTCCGACTAGCGTTATACAATGAGCAGTTCTTC.

The chain joins TRBV2 to TRBJ2-5, with TRBD2 matching over 12 bases. The V gene's germline CDR1 is SNHLY and CDR2 FYNNEI. The length of the CDR3 is 16 residues. Trimming cost V 1 base and J 1 base; bases outside gene matches: 1. The CDR3 sequence is CASSEGTSGIQETQYF. CDR3 sequence (DNA): TGTGCCAGCAGTGAAGGGACTAGCGGGATCCAAGAGACCCAGTACTTC. The complete variable domain, with remaining parts taken from reference TRBV2 and TRBJ2-5, reads EPEVTQTPSHQVTQMGQEVILRCVPISNHLYFYWYRQILGQKVEFLVSFYNNEISEKSEIFDDQFSVERPDGSNFTLKIRSTKLEDSAMYFCASSEGTSGIQETQYFGPGTRLLVL.

This chain connects TRBV27 to TRBJ2-3; weak D call: TRBD1 (5 bases). CDR1 MNHEY and CDR2 SMNVEV come from the germline V gene (reference sequence). The CDR3 length is 16 residues. V lost 0 bases, J lost 3 bases, and 13 bases lay in between. CDR3 nucleotides: TGTGCCAGCAGTTTATCGGGCTCAGGGTGGACAGATACGCAGTATTTT. Amino acid sequence: CASSLSGSGWTDTQYF.

V is TRBV30 and J is TRBJ1-2; TRBD1 matches at 9 bases. V gave up 4 bases and J gave up 7 bases; unmatched junction bases: 7. Germline V gene sequence: CDR1 GTSNPN, CDR2 SVGIG (reference sequence). The CDR3 has 13 residues. CDR3 sequence reads: CAWNTGGASGYTF. In nucleotides, the CDR3 is TGTGCCTGGAATACAGGGGGCGCAAGTGGCTACACCTTC.

The genes are TRBV5-1 and TRBJ2-5; 15 nucleotides line up with TRBD2. The CDR3 totals 15 residues. Germline lookup yields CDR1 SGHRS and CDR2 YFSETQ. J was trimmed by 5 bases and V by 4 bases; bases with no gene match: 3. The CDR3 DNA reads as TGCGCCAGCAGCGGGGGACTAGCGGGAGGTGAGACCCAGTACTTC. The encoded protein is CASSGGLAGGETQYF.

The J gene is TRBJ1-1, the V gene TRBV5-1; 7 bases are a match to TRBD1. V lost 4 bases, J lost 3 bases, and 3 bases stayed unmatched. The CDR3 extends over 13 amino acids. CDR1 is SGHRS, CDR2 YFSETQ, per germline. The CDR3 DNA sequence: TGCGCCAGCAGCGGCGGACAGGACACTGAAGCTTTCTTT. It translates to CASSGGQDTEAFF.

This chain connects TRBV9 to TRBJ2-7; D may be TRBD2 (5 bases). Germline CDR1 is SGDLS and CDR2 is YYNGEE. V dropped 0 bases and J dropped 3 bases, with 10 bases sitting between them. The length of the CDR3 is 14 residues. The CDR3 DNA follows: TGTGCCAGCAGCGTAGCCGAGCGGAGCTACGAGCAGTACTTC. Translating gives CASSVAERSYEQYF.

V is TRBV5-1 and J is TRBJ2-3, with TRBD1 matching over 7 bases. The V segment lost 4 bases and the J segment 4 bases; nucleotides outside the gene matches: 6. The CDR3 extends over 14 amino acids. The V gene's germline CDR1 is SGHRS and CDR2 YFSETQ. The CDR3 is CASSPRDSSDTQYF. The DNA of the CDR3 is TGCGCCAGCAGCCCCCGGGACAGTTCAGATACGCAGTATTTT.

DNA of the CDR3: TGTGCCAGCAGCTTAGCCCTGGGCAGGGTGCACACAGATACGCAGTATTTT. The encoded protein is CASSLALGRVHTDTQYF. The chain is built from TRBV7-6 and TRBJ2-3; a possible D gene is TRBD1 (5 bases). V lost 0 bases and J 2 bases, leaving 15 bases between the germline ends. CDR1 and CDR2 from the germline V gene are SGHVS and FNYEAQ. The CDR3 is 17 residues long. The full variable domain, rest sourced from reference TRBV7-6 and TRBJ2-3, is GAGVSQSPRYKVTKRGQDVALRCDPISGHVSLYWYRQALGQGPEFLTYFNYEAQQDKSGLPNDRFSAERPEGSISTLTIQRTEQRDSAMYRCASSLALGRVHTDTQYFGPGTRLTVL.

V usage is TRBV6-1 and J usage is TRBJ1-5; unclear D gene. The CDR3 runs 15 residues. Deletions cut 2 bases from V and 3 bases from J, with 11 bases between. The germline CDR1 and CDR2 sequences are MNHNS and SASEGT. In nucleotides, the CDR3 is TGTGCCAGCAGTGAATGGCGGGGTGACAATCAGCCCCAGCATTTT. Translated: CASSEWRGDNQPQHF.